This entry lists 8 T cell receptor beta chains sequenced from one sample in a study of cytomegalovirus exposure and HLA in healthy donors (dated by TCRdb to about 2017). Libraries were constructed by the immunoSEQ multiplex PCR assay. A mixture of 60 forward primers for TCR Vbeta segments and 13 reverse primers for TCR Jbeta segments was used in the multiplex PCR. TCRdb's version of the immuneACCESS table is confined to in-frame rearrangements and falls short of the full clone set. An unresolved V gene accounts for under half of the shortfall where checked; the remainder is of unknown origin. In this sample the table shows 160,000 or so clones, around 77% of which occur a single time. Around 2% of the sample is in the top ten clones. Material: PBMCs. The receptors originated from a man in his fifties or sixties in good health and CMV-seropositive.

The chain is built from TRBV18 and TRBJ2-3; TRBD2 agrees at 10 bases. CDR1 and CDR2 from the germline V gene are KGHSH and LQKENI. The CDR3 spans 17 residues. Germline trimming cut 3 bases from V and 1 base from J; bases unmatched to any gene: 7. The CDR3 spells CASSPPGLARRTDTQYF. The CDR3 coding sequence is TGTGCCAGCTCACCGCCGGGACTAGCGCGGCGCACAGATACGCAGTATTTT.

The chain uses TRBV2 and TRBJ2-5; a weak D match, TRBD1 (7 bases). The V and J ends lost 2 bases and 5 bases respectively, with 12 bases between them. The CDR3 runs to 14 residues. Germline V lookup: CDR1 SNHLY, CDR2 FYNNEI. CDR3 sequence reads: CASSESRGEETQYF. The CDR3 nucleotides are TGTGCCAGCAGTGAATCCAGGGGGGAGGAGACCCAGTACTTC.

The CDR3 spells CASSYRQGNYGYTF. CDR3 DNA sequence: TGTGCCAGCAGTTATCGACAGGGGAACTATGGCTACACCTTC. The chain couples TRBV6-5 to TRBJ1-2, with 8 bases identical to TRBD1. Germline CDR1 MNHEY, CDR2 SVGAGI. V shed 3 bases, J shed 2 bases, and the junction held 2 bases outside the gene matches. CDR3 length: 14 amino acids.

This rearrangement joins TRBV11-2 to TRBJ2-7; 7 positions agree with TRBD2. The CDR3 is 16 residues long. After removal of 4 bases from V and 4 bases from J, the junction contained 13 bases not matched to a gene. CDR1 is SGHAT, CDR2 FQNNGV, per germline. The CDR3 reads CASSWGLGQAGYEQYF. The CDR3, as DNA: TGTGCCAGCAGCTGGGGTCTAGGACAAGCGGGATACGAGCAGTACTTC.

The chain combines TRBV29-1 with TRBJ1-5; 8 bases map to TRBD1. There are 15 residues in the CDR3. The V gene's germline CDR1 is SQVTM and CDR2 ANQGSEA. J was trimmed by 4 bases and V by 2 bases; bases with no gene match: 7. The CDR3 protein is CSVELGTGANQPQHF. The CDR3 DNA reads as TGCAGCGTTGAACTCGGGACAGGCGCAAATCAGCCCCAGCATTTT.

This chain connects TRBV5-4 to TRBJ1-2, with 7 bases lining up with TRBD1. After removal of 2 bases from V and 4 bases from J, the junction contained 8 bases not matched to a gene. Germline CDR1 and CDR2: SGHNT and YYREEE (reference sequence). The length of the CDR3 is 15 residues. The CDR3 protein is CASSFPGQKPYGYTF. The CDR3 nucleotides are TGTGCCAGCAGCTTTCCGGGACAGAAGCCCTATGGCTACACCTTC.

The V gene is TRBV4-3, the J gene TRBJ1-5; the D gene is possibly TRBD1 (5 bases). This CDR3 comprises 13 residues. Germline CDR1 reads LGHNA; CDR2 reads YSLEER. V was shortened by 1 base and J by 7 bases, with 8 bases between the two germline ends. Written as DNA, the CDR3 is TGCGCCAGCAGCCAAGCAGGGCACCAGCCCCAGCATTTT. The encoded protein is CASSQAGHQPQHF.

The CDR3 loop is CASSRTGNYRTSYEQYF. CDR3 DNA sequence: TGTGCCAGCAGTCGGACAGGGAATTATAGGACCTCCTACGAGCAGTACTTC. The chain is built from TRBV28 and TRBJ2-7; 8 nucleotides align to TRBD1. This CDR3 is 17 amino acids long. CDR1 and CDR2 from the germline V gene are MDHEN and SYDVKM. The V segment lost 5 bases and the J segment 0 bases; nucleotides outside the gene matches: 12.